The T cell receptor (beta chain) described here comes from a study of beta chain features in type 1 diabetes. Study outcomes and limitations: cDNA-based reads could over-represent cells with high TCR expression. PCR might favor shorter templates, equally in patients and controls. All four CD4+ subsets from Type 1 diabetes patients carried moderately but significantly shorter TCRB CDR3s.

The study reverse transcribed the entire isolated RNA, so it sequenced expressed TCRB transcripts. Mean read depth for naive, central memory and regulatory T cell samples was approximately 3.57 million reads. This table comes from immunoSEQ multiplex PCR, and its TCRdb copy is limited to in-frame clones, with some not included. The sample contains approximately 170,000 clones, about 8% of which appear only once. This clone was recorded many times. Its antigen is not known. Trimming took 6 bases from V and 5 from J, leaving 8 bases between them. Germline CDR1 is MNHNY and CDR2 is SVGAGI (reference sequence). This CDR3 has 11 amino acids.

Input material: central memory CD4+ T cells from blood. The clonotype comes from a woman in her thirties or forties with type 1 diabetes. The chain uses TRBV6-6 and TRBJ2-7; TRBD2 might be the D (6 bases). CDR3 sequence (DNA): TGTGCCAGCAGACAGCGGGACGAGCAGTACTTC. Its protein product is CASRQRDEQYF.